Here is one TCR beta chain with its context. This clonotype was seen at least ten times. Its binding antigen is unknown. No much larger clone is present one base from it, and per-base qualities are unavailable. To prepare the library, RACE was applied. Sequencing took place on a NextSeq 500. During library preparation, unique molecular identifiers were attached to individual cDNA molecules so that TCRs could be counted quantitatively and reproducibly. For every blood RNA sample, sequencing covered both the TCR alpha and TCR beta chains. Per the authors' processing: The median number of TCRs per sample was 95,638, ranging from roughly 20,000 to 690,600. The Decombinator software suite was used to annotate V, J and CDR3 in the TCR reads. For PS versus PT1 abundance plots, all samples were subsampled to the same number of TCRs (28,000). Expanded TCRs were defined as absent before sensitization and observed at least eight times at the 2-week time point. TCRdb handled the public reads itself, with Q25 trimming in fastp and clone calling in MiXCR, and kept productive beta chains. CDR3 protein duplicates are merged, each entry listing the most common genes and DNA. TCRdb, not the authors, supplied the V and J calls. This sample is represented by 95,000 to 150,000 distinct CDR3 sequences; roughly 10% of them were singletons. The ten most abundant clones make up approximately 2.5% of the sample.

The cysteine opens and the phenylalanine closes a CDR3 of 17 amino acids. The kept DNA is CDR3 alone, 51 bases in frame from the first base. V was cut back by 4 bases and J by 0 bases, leaving a gap of 14 bases between them. CDR1 and CDR2 are read off the germline V gene as SGHRS and YFSETQ. The source of the sample is a study of human T cells and chemical hapten exposure (dated by TCRdb to 2020 to 2023). Regarding the complete study: For sensitization, 2% DPC in acetone was applied to an approximately 2 cm by approximately 2 cm area of upper inner arm skin. Weekly therapeutic DPC doses were additionally applied to the scalp of patients throughout the roughly 23-week study period. Patch testing on the upper back used Finn chambers containing 0.01% DPC, with scoring done after 6 days according to International Contact Dermatitis Research Group standards. Alopecia areata with under or over 50% scalp involvement, alopecia totalis and alopecia universalis were represented in the patient cohort, which was mostly female. Libraries were pooled for sequencing, and variation in per-sample TCR yields was attributed mainly to small differences in library volumes within the pool. The study tracked peripheral blood TCR repertoire changes in vivo during primary and secondary sensitization to the hapten diphenylcyclopropenone (DPC) in alopecia patients. Blood was sampled from patients pre-sensitization (week 0) and at 2, 6 and about 24 weeks after DPC sensitization. Under 30 alopecia patients gave blood for TCR sequencing at one to four time points (pre-sensitization, 2, 6 and 24 weeks). Summary of the overall study and its limitations: All patients had alopecia, a presumed autoimmune disease, so their immune response might differ from that of healthy individuals. Significantly more large CDR3 similarity clusters were formed by expanded TCRs than by pre-sensitization or healthy control sets, consistent with antigen-driven responses. DPC sensitization did not change the number of TCRs with a frequency above 1 in 1000, and there was no evidence of changes in global repertoire structure. After repeated subsampling, the strength of the expansion versus patch-test correlation and the threshold at which it became significant changed. A positive correlation was found between the number of PT1 expanded TCRs and patch test score, with significance reached at thresholds 8, 16 and 32 but not 4.

The time point label, as the study defines it: patch test 3, about 24 weeks after DPC sensitization. This specimen's treatment or condition label, per the study, means: therapeutic diphenylcyclopropenone sensitization with weekly scalp DPC. At each patch-test visit, blood was drawn before the patch test was applied. Patients were considered eligible if aged 18 to 70, diagnosed with alopecia and deemed suitable for DPC therapy, and patients were excluded if pregnant. Total RNA was extracted from unfractionated whole blood that had been collected in Tempus Blood RNA tubes. The starting material was whole blood, obtained in connection with sensitization to the hapten diphenylcyclopropenone (DPC). The clonotype originates from a woman between 45 and 60 years old with alopecia areata. Some clones in this sample may be carry-over from other donors' samples. The receptor chain draws on TRBV5-1 and TRBJ1-6, with the D gene call left open. The CDR3 reads as follows: CASSPSRADSYNSPLHF. The nucleotide sequence is TGCGCCAGCAGCCCCTCTCGAGCTGACTCCTATAATTCACCCCTCCACTTT.